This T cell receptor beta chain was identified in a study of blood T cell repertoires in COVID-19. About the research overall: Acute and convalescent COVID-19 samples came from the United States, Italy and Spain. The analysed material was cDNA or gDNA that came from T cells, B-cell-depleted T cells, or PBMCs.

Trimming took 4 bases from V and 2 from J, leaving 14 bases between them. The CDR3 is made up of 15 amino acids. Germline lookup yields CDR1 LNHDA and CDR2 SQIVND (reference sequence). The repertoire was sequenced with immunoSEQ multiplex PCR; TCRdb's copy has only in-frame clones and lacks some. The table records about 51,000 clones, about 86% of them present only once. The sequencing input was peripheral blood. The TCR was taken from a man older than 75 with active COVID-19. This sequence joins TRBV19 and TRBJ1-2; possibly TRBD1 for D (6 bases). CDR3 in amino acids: CASSSPGQGNYGYTF. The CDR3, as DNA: TGTGCCAGTAGTAGTCCAGGGCAGGGGAACTATGGCTACACCTTC.